Sequencing of this T cell receptor beta chain was carried out in a study of PD-L1 blockade in urothelial cancer. Study context: Males with bladder-origin urothelial cancer made up twenty-five of 29 patients. The analyses of blood took place 3 weeks (second dose) and 6 weeks after treatment start. Among blood samples, the median T cell count was about 130,000.

Generated by immunoSEQ multiplex PCR, the TCRdb table keeps only in-frame clones and is missing some. This repertoire shows some 120,000 clones, more than 70% found once; its top ten account for 2.4%. Specified time point: peripheral blood 6 weeks after treatment start. This sequence was found in a man aged 50 to 59 with urothelial cancer. The sample consisted of PBMCs, taken around atezolizumab (anti-PD-L1) treatment.

CDR3 sequence (DNA): TGTGCCAGCAGTGGTAACATAGCGGGAGGGGGGAACAATGAGCAGTTCTTC. This sequence encodes CASSGNIAGGGNNEQFF. This sequence joins TRBV6-1 and TRBJ2-1, with 11 bases lining up with TRBD2. Trimming removed 4 bases from V and 5 bases from J; junction bases left unmatched: 10. CDR1 MNHNS and CDR2 SASEGT come from the germline V gene. The CDR3 contains 17 residues.